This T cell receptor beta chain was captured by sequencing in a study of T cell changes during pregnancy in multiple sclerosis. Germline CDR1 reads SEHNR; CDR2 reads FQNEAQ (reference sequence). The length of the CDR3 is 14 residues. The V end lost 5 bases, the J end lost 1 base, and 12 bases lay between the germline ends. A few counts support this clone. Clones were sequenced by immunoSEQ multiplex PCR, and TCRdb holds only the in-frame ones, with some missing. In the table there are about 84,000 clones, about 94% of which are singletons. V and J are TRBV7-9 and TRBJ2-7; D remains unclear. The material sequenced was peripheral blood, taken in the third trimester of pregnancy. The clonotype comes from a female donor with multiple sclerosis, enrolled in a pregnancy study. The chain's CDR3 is CASSPPGESYEQYF. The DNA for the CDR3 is TGTGCCAGCAGCCCGCCAGGTGAATCCTACGAGCAGTACTTC.